The entry below describes one TCR beta chain. CDR3 size: 14 residues. Germline V CDR1 and CDR2: SGHRS, YFSETQ. Trimming shortened V by 4 bases and J by 4 bases, and 11 bases separated the two germline ends. This entry comes from a study of STAT5B mutations in CD4+ large granular lymphocyte leukemia. Sequencing used immunoSEQ multiplex PCR; TCRdb keeps in-frame clones, though not all of them. The repertoire holds fewer than 50,000 clones, with 65% to 85% as singletons. The chain combines TRBV5-1 with TRBJ2-2, with D possibly being TRBD1 (7 bases). Specimen: CD4+ T cells from blood buffy coats. The TCR comes from a human donor in good health. The CDR3 region has the DNA TGCGCCAGCAGCCCAGGGGGGTCCACCGGGGAGCTGTTTTTT. Its translation is CASSPGGSTGELFF. The variable domain in full, completed from reference TRBV5-1 and TRBJ2-2, reads KAGVTQTPRYLIKTRGQQVTLSCSPISGHRSVSWYQQTPGQGLQFLFEYFSETQRNKGNFPGRFSGRQFSNSRSEMNVSTLELGDSALYLCASSPGGSTGELFFGEGSRLTVL.